A single sample gave rise to the 9 T cell receptor beta chains below, sequenced in a study of cytomegalovirus exposure and HLA in healthy donors. Primers included in the PCR were 60 Vbeta and 13 Jbeta primers. Generated by immunoSEQ multiplex PCR, the TCRdb table keeps only in-frame clones and is missing some. The table has 150,000 to 200,000 clones, roughly 80% seen once. The sample comprised PBMCs. The origin of the receptors is a woman in her late teens or twenties in good health and CMV-seronegative.

In its sample, this clone was seen once. The CDR3 DNA reads TGTGCCAGTAGGGACCCACAGGTATCGGCCGGGGAGCTGTTTTTT. Residues: CASRDPQVSAGELFF. The chain combines TRBV19 with TRBJ2-2; TRBD1 might be the D (5 bases). This CDR3 is 15 amino acids long. The germline V gene has CDR1 LNHDA and CDR2 SQIVND (reference sequence). Trimming shortened V by 6 bases and J by 6 bases, and 17 bases separated the two germline ends.

The sample holds one count of this clone. V is TRBV6-1 and J is TRBJ2-7, with TRBD1 matching over 9 bases. Per the germline V gene, CDR1 is MNHNS and CDR2 is SASEGT. The CDR3 loop spans 14 amino acids. After removal of 9 bases from V and 2 bases from J, the junction contained 8 bases not matched to a gene. This CDR3 is CASKPGQGAYEQYV. DNA for the CDR3: TGTGCCAGTAAGCCGGGACAGGGAGCCTACGAGCAGTACGTC.

The CDR3 is CASRQVPSRMNTEAFF. The DNA for the CDR3 is TGCGCCAGCAGACAGGTTCCCTCGAGGATGAACACTGAAGCTTTCTTT. The rearrangement links TRBV5-1 to TRBJ1-1; maybe TRBD1 (5 bases). CDR3 size: 16 residues. The V and J ends lost 5 bases and 0 bases respectively, with 17 bases between them. Germline V gives CDR1 SGHRS, CDR2 YFSETQ.

J is TRBJ2-2 and V is TRBV29-1; tentatively, D is TRBD1 (7 bases). Germline V CDR1 and CDR2: SQVTM, ANQGSEA. This CDR3 contains 17 residues. Trimming removed 5 bases at V and 6 bases at J, with 25 bases between. This CDR3 is CSVMEGGGQVKAGELFF. For the CDR3, the DNA is TGCAGCGTTATGGAGGGGGGCGGACAGGTGAAGGCCGGGGAGCTGTTTTTT.

The V call is TRBV7-2, the J call TRBJ2-1; tentative D call: TRBD2 (6 bases). CDR1 SGHTA and CDR2 FQGNSA come from the germline V gene. CDR3 size: 13 residues. V lost 5 bases to trimming and J lost 4 bases, with 9 bases between them. The CDR3: CASSRDSYNEQFF. CDR3 coding DNA: TGTGCCAGCAGCCGGGACTCTTACAATGAGCAGTTCTTC.

The rearrangement uses TRBV19 and TRBJ2-1; no clear D. Per the germline V gene, CDR1 is LNHDA and CDR2 is SQIVND (reference sequence). This CDR3 contains 16 residues. V gave up 0 bases and J gave up 1 base, with 10 bases separating them. CDR3 residues: CASSIDPAVSYNEQFF. The CDR3 nucleotides are TGTGCCAGTAGTATAGATCCGGCGGTGTCCTACAATGAGCAGTTCTTC.

The chain joins TRBV28 to TRBJ2-1; 11 positions agree with TRBD2. The CDR3 consists of 15 residues. Germline assignment: CDR1 MDHEN and CDR2 SYDVKM. V was pared by 6 bases and J by 8 bases, with 9 bases of the junction left unmatched. The CDR3 region is CASSELAGVTDEQFF. For the CDR3, the DNA is TGTGCCAGCAGCGAACTAGCGGGAGTAACGGATGAGCAGTTCTTC. Drawing the rest from reference TRBV28 and TRBJ2-1, the complete variable domain is DVKVTQSSRYLVKRTGEKVFLECVQDMDHENMFWYRQDPGLGLRLIYFSYDVKMKEKGDIPEGYSVSREKKERFSLILESASTNQTSMYLCASSELAGVTDEQFFGPGTRLTVL.

The CDR3: CASSQESRAGMNTEAFF. The CDR3 DNA follows: TGCGCCAGCAGCCAAGAGTCCAGGGCAGGGATGAACACTGAAGCTTTCTTT. This chain connects TRBV4-3 to TRBJ1-1; TRBD1 might be the D (5 bases). Trimming stripped 0 bases from V and 0 bases from J, with 14 bases between. Per germline, CDR1 LGHNA and CDR2 YSLEER. The CDR3 is made up of 17 amino acids.

The table lists this clone with a few counts. The CDR3 bases are TGCAGCGTTTATACCGGGGAGCTGTTTTTT. Encoded protein: CSVYTGELFF. The rearrangement links TRBV29-1 to TRBJ2-2; D is undetermined. Trimming cost V 5 bases and J 5 bases, with 3 bases left between them. CDR1 is SQVTM, CDR2 ANQGSEA, per germline. This CDR3 region has 10 residues.